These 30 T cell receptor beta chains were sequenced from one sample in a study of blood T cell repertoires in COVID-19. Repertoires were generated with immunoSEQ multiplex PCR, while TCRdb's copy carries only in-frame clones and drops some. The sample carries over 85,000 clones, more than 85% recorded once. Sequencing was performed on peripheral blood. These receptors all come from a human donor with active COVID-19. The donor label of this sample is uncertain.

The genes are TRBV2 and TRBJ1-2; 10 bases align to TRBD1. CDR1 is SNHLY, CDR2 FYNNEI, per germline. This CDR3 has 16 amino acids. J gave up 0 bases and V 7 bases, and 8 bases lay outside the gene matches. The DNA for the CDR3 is TGTGCCAGCACCCGTGCGGGACAGGGGTCTAACTATGGCTACACCTTC. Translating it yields CASTRAGQGSNYGYTF.

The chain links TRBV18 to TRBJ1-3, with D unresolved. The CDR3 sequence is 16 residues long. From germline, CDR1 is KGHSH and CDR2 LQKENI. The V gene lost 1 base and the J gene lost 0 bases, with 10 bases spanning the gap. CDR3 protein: CASSPRSLISGNTIYF. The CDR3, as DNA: TGTGCCAGCTCACCACGATCACTGATCTCTGGAAACACCATATATTTT.

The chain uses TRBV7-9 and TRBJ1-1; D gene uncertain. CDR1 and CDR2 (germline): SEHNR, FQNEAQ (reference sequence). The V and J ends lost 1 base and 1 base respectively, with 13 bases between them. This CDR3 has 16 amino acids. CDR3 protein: CASSLVGLGGNTEAFF. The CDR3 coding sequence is TGTGCCAGCAGCTTAGTGGGTTTGGGAGGGAACACTGAAGCTTTCTTT.

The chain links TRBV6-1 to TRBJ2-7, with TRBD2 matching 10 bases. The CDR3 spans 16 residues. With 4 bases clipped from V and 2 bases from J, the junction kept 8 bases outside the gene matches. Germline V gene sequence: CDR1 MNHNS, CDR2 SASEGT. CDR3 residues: CASSVTAAGGAYEQYF. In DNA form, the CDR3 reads TGTGCCAGCAGTGTGACGGCAGCGGGGGGGGCCTACGAGCAGTACTTC.

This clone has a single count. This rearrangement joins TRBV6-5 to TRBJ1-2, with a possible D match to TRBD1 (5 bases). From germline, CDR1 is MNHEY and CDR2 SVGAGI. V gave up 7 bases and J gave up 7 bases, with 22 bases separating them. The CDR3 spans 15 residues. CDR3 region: CASNGVLGRQSGYTF. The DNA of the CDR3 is TGTGCCAGCAATGGGGTTTTGGGGCGACAAAGTGGCTACACCTTC.

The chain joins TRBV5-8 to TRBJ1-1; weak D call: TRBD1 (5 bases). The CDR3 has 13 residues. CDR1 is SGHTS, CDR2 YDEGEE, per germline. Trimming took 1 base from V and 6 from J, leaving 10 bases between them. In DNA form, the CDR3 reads TGTGCCAGCAGCTTGTGGGGGGATTCTGAAGCTTTCTTT. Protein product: CASSLWGDSEAFF.

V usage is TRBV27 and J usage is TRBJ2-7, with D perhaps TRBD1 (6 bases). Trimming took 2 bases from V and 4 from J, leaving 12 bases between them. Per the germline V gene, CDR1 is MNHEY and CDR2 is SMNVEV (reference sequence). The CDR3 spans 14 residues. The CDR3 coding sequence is TGTGCCAGCAGTTTAGGTGCCAGGGGTTACGAGCAGTACTTC. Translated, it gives CASSLGARGYEQYF.

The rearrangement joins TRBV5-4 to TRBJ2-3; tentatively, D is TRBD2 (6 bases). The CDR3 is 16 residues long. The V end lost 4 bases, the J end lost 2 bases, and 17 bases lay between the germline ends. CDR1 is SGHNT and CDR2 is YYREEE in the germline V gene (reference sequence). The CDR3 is CASSLPVGGLTDTQYF. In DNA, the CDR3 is TGTGCCAGCAGCCTCCCTGTTGGGGGACTCACAGATACGCAGTATTTT.

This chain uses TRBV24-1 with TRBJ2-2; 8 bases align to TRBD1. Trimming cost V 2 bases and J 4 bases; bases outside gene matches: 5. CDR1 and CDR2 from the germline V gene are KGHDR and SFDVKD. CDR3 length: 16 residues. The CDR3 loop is CATSDSRQGITGELFF. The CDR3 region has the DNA TGTGCCACCAGTGATTCCCGACAGGGGATCACCGGGGAGCTGTTTTTT.

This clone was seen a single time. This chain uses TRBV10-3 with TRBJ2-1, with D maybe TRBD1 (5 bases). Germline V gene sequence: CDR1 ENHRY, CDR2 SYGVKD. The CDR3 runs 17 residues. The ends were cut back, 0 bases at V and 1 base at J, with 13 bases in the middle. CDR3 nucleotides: TGTGCCATCAGTGAGTCTTGGGGCAATTTTTCCTACAATGAGCAGTTCTTC. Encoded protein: CAISESWGNFSYNEQFF.

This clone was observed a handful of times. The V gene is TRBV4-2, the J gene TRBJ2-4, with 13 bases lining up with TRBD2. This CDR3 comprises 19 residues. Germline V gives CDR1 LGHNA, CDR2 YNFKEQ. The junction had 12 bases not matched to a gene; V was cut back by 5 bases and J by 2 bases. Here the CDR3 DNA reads TGTGCCAGCAGCGACACTAGCGGGGGGGCCGGTGGGACCAAAAACATTCAGTACTTC. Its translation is CASSDTSGGAGGTKNIQYF.

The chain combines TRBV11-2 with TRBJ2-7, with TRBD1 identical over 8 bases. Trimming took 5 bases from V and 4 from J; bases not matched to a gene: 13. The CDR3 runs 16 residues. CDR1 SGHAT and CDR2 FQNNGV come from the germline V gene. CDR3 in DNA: TGTGCCAGCAGCCTTCGATTCGGACAGGGTCATTACGAGCAGTACTTC. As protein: CASSLRFGQGHYEQYF.

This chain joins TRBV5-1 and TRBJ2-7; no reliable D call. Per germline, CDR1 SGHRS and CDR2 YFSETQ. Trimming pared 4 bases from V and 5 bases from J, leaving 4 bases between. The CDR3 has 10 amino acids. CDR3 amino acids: CASSLDEQYF. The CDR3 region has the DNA TGCGCCAGCAGCCTCGACGAGCAGTACTTC.

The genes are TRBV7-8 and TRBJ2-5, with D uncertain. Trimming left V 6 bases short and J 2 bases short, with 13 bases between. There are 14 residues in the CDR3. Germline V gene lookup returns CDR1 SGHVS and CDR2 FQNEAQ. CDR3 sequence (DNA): TGTGCCAGCAGGTCCTCACGGGTTCAAGAGACCCAGTACTTC. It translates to CASRSSRVQETQYF.

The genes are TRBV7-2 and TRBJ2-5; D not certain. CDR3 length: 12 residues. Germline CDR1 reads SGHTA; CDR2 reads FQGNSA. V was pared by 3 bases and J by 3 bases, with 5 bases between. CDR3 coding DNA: TGTGCCAGCAGCTTTTCCGAAGAGACCCAGTACTTC. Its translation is CASSFSEETQYF.

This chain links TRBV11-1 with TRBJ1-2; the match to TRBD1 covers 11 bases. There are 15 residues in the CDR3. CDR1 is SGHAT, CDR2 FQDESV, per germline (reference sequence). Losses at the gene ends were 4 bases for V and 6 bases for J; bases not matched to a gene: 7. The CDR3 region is CASSSGTGGADGYTF. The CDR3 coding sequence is TGTGCCAGCAGCTCCGGGACAGGGGGAGCGGATGGCTACACCTTC.

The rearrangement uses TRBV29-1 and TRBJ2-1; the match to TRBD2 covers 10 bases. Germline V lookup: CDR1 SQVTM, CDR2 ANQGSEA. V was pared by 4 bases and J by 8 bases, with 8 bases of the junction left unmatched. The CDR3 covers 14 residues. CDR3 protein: CSVALAGVGDEQFF. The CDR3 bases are TGCAGCGTTGCTCTAGCGGGGGTCGGGGATGAGCAGTTCTTC.

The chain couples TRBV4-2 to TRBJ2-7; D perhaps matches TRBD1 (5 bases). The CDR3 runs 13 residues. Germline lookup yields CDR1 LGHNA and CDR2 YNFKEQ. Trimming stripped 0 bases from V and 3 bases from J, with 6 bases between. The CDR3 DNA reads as TGTGCCAGCAGCCAAGATAGGGGCTACGAGCAGTACTTC. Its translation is CASSQDRGYEQYF.

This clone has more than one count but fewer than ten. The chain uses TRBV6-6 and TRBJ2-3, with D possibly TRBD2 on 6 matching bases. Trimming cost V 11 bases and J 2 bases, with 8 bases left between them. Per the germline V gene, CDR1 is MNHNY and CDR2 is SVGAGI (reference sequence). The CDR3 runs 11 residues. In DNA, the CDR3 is TGTGCCTCGGGGGACACAGATACGCAGTATTTT. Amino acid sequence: CASGDTDTQYF.

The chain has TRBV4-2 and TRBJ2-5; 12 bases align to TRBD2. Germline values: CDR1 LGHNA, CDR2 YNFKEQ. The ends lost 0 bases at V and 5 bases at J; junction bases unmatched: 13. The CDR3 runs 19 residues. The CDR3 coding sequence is TGTGCCAGCAGCCAAGATCCGGGACTAGCGGGTTTGATTTTCGAGACCCAGTACTTC. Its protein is CASSQDPGLAGLIFETQYF.

The CDR3 spells CASAHTEGGSGNTIYF. CDR3 DNA: TGTGCTAGTGCCCACACAGAGGGCGGCTCTGGAAACACCATATATTTT. This sequence joins TRBV12-5 and TRBJ1-3; D gene unclear. Trimming removed 7 bases at V and 0 bases at J, with 16 bases between. Germline V CDR1 and CDR2: LGHNT, FRNRAP. The CDR3 consists of 16 residues.

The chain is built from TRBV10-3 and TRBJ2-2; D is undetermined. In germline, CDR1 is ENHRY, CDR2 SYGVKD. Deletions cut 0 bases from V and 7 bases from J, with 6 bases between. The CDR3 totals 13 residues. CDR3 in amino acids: CAISESPVGELFF. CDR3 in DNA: TGTGCCATCAGTGAGTCTCCGGTCGGGGAGCTGTTTTTT.

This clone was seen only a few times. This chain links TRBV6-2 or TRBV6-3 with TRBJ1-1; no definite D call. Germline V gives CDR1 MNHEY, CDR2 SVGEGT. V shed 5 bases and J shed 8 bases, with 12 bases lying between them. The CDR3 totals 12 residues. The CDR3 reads CASSRSVPEAFF. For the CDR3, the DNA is TGTGCCAGCAGTCGTAGTGTCCCCGAAGCTTTCTTT.

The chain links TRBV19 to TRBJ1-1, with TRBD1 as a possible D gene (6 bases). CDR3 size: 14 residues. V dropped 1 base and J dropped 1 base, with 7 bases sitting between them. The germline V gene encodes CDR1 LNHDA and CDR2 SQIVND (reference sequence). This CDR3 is CASSIGGGNTEAFF. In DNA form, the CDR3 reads TGTGCCAGTAGTATAGGAGGGGGGAACACTGAAGCTTTCTTT.

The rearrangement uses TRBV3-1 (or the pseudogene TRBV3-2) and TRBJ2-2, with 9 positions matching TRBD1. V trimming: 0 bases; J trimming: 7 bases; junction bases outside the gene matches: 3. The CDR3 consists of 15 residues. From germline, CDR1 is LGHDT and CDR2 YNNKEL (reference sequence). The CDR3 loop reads CASSQEDRGLGELFF. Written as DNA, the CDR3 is TGTGCCAGCAGCCAAGAGGACAGGGGCCTCGGGGAGCTGTTTTTT.

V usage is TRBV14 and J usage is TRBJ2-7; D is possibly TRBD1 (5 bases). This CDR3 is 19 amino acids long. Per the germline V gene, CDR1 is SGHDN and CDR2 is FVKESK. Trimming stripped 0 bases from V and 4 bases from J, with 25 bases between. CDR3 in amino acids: CASSQDWVLVQGLPYEQYF. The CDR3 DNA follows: TGTGCCAGCAGCCAAGATTGGGTCTTGGTTCAGGGTTTACCTTACGAGCAGTACTTC.

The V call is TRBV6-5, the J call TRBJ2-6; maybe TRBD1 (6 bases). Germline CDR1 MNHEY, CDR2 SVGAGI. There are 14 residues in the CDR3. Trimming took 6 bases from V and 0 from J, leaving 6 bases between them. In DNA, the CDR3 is TGTGCCAGCAGGGACAGCTCTGGGGCCAACGTCCTGACTTTC. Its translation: CASRDSSGANVLTF.

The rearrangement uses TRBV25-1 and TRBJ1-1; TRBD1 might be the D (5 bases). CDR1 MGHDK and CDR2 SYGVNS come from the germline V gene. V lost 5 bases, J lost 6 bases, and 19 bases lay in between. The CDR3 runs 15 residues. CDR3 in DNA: TGTGCCAGCAGTAGTTTGTGGCAGGGAAATCCTGAAGCTTTCTTT. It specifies CASSSLWQGNPEAFF.

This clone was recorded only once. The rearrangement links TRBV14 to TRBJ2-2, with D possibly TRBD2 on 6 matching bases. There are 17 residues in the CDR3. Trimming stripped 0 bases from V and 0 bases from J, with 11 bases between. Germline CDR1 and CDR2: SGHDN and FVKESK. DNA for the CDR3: TGTGCCAGCAGCCAAGATCGGCGGGGTGCGAACACCGGGGAGCTGTTTTTT. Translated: CASSQDRRGANTGELFF. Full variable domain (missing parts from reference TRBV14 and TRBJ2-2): EAGVTQFPSHSVIEKGQTVTLRCDPISGHDNLYWYRRVMGKEIKFLLHFVKESKQDESGMPNNRFLAERTGGTYSTLKVQPAELEDSGVYFCASSQDRRGANTGELFFGEGSRLTVL.

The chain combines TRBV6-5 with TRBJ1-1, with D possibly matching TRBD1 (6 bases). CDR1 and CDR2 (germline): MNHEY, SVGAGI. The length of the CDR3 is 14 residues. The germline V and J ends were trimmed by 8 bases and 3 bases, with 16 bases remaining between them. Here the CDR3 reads CASEVSNRDTEAFF. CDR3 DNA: TGTGCCAGCGAAGTCTCTAACAGGGACACTGAAGCTTTCTTT.